Below are 31 T cell receptor beta chains sequenced from a single sample in a study of blood T cell repertoires in COVID-19. TCRdb keeps only in-frame clones here, not all; method: immunoSEQ multiplex PCR. This table holds roughly 56,000 clones, roughly nine tenths found once. The specimen sequenced was peripheral blood. These TCRs come from a human donor in a cohort sampled during active COVID-19.

This clone was picked up one time. The chain employs TRBV7-9 and TRBJ2-2, with TRBD1 as a possible D gene (6 bases). V was clipped by 2 bases and J by 4 bases, with 11 bases between them. Germline V gives CDR1 SEHNR, CDR2 FQNEAQ (reference sequence). The length of the CDR3 is 15 residues. CDR3 coding DNA: TGTGCCAGCAGCTTATTACAGGGATTCACCGGGGAGCTGTTTTTT. Translation: CASSLLQGFTGELFF.

The chain carries TRBV3-1 (or the pseudogene TRBV3-2) and TRBJ2-3; possibly TRBD2 for D (6 bases). The CDR3 is 16 amino acids. From germline, CDR1 is LGHDT and CDR2 YNNKEL (reference sequence). The V and J ends lost 3 bases and 1 base respectively, with 14 bases between them. CDR3 nucleotide sequence: TGTGCCAGCAGCCATTCTCGGGGGAGAGGCACAGATACGCAGTATTTT. Translation gives CASSHSRGRGTDTQYF.

The rearrangement uses TRBV5-5 and TRBJ2-4, with TRBD2 as a possible D gene (6 bases). Trimming pared 1 base from V and 6 bases from J, leaving 11 bases between. CDR1 and CDR2 from the germline V gene are SGHKS and YYEKEE (reference sequence). This CDR3 is built from 14 residues. The CDR3 reads CASSLFGGGNIQYF. CDR3 sequence (DNA): TGTGCCAGCAGCTTGTTTGGGGGAGGAAACATTCAGTACTTC.

This clone has just one count. The V gene is TRBV19, the J gene TRBJ1-2; 7 positions agree with TRBD1. There are 15 residues in the CDR3. Germline CDR1 is LNHDA and CDR2 is SQIVND (reference sequence). J lost 0 bases, V lost 7 bases, and 8 bases had no gene match. The CDR3 here is CASKKGQQPNYGYTF. CDR3 bases: TGTGCCAGTAAGAAGGGACAGCAACCTAACTATGGCTACACCTTC.

This chain joins TRBV10-3 and TRBJ2-1; TRBD2 matches 13 bases. J was trimmed by 6 bases and V by 6 bases; bases with no gene match: 5. CDR1 and CDR2 (germline): ENHRY, SYGVKD. The CDR3 is 15 residues long. The CDR3 DNA reads TGTGCCATCAGGGCGACTAGCGGGGGGAGCAATGAGCAGTTCTTC. Amino acid sequence: CAIRATSGGSNEQFF.

About this clone: Other DNA sequences of this sample code for an identical CDR3. The chain carries TRBV5-4 and TRBJ2-3; TRBD2 matches 9 bases. With V trimmed by 2 bases and J by 2 bases, 3 bases remained unmatched. The CDR3 length is 15 residues. CDR1 and CDR2 (germline): SGHNT, YYREEE (reference sequence). CDR3 nucleotide sequence: TGTGCCAGCAGCTTCAGCGGGGGGCTCACAGATACGCAGTATTTT. Amino acids: CASSFSGGLTDTQYF.

This clone was seen once. CDR3 DNA: TGTGCCAGCAGTTACGAGATTCGGGGCTACGAGCAGTACTTC. Translating it yields CASSYEIRGYEQYF. The chain employs TRBV6-5 and TRBJ2-7; weak D call: TRBD2 (5 bases). V was trimmed by 2 bases and J by 3 bases, leaving 11 bases between them. Germline V lookup: CDR1 MNHEY, CDR2 SVGAGI. This CDR3 has 14 amino acids.

The chain links TRBV3-1 (or the pseudogene TRBV3-2) to TRBJ2-1; the match to TRBD1 covers 9 bases. Losses at the gene ends were 4 bases for V and 7 bases for J; bases not matched to a gene: 5. Looked up from germline, CDR1 is LGHDT and CDR2 is YNNKEL (reference sequence). The CDR3 sequence is 14 residues long. CDR3 region: CASSRTGGRNEQFF. DNA of the CDR3: TGTGCCAGCAGCCGAACAGGGGGCCGGAATGAGCAGTTCTTC.

This sequence joins TRBV4-2 and TRBJ1-1; tentative D call: TRBD1 (5 bases). The CDR3 loop spans 18 amino acids. The V gene lost 0 bases and the J gene lost 4 bases, with 21 bases spanning the gap. The germline V gene has CDR1 LGHNA and CDR2 YNFKEQ. The CDR3 DNA is TGTGCCAGCAGCCAAGAACCCGACCCGGGAGCGAGGGGCACTGAAGCTTTCTTT. Its translation is CASSQEPDPGARGTEAFF.

The J gene is TRBJ1-2, the V gene TRBV5-1; 8 bases are shared with TRBD1. Germline V gene data show CDR1 as SGHRS and CDR2 as YFSETQ. The CDR3 contains 18 residues. After removal of 3 bases from V and 4 bases from J, the junction contained 17 bases not matched to a gene. The CDR3 sequence is CASSSPGGAGIWGYGYTF. The CDR3 region has the DNA TGCGCCAGCAGCTCGCCAGGGGGCGCGGGGATATGGGGCTATGGCTACACCTTC.

CDR3 bases: TGCGCCAGCAGCCAAGCCCTGACAGGGGAAGAGGATCAGCCCCAGCATTTT. This encodes CASSQALTGEEDQPQHF. J is TRBJ1-5 and V is TRBV4-3, with 8 positions matching TRBD1. The CDR3 is 17 residues long. J gave up 5 bases and V 1 base, and 10 bases lay outside the gene matches. Germline V lookup: CDR1 LGHNA, CDR2 YSLEER.

The chain recombines TRBV6-6 with TRBJ2-3; TRBD2 agrees at 10 bases. Germline V CDR1 and CDR2: MNHNY, SVGAGI (reference sequence). The length of the CDR3 is 16 residues. V lost 2 bases to trimming and J lost 6 bases; unmatched junction nucleotides: 8. The CDR3 sequence: CASSYEAGGPRDTQYF. The CDR3 DNA is TGTGCCAGCAGTTACGAAGCGGGGGGGCCTAGGGATACGCAGTATTTT.

The chain joins TRBV12-3 or TRBV12-4 to TRBJ1-2, with D unclear. Trimming pared 0 bases from V and 7 bases from J, leaving 6 bases between. CDR3 size: 12 residues. CDR3 nucleotides: TGTGCCAGCAGTTTAGCGTGGAGTGGCTACACCTTC. This encodes CASSLAWSGYTF.

The V call is TRBV5-6, the J call TRBJ1-2, with TRBD1 as a possible D gene (6 bases). V lost 1 base, J lost 3 bases, and 13 bases lay in between. Germline V gives CDR1 SGHDT, CDR2 YYEEEE. This CDR3 region has 15 residues. DNA of the CDR3: TGTGCCAGCAGCTTGTATCTGGGGGCCGACTATGGCTACACCTTC. It translates to CASSLYLGADYGYTF. Looking up the rest from reference TRBV5-6 and TRBJ1-2 gives the full variable domain: DAGVTQSPTHLIKTRGQQVTLRCSPKSGHDTVSWYQQALGQGPQFIFQYYEEEERQRGNFPDRFSGHQFPNYSSELNVNALLLGDSALYLCASSLYLGADYGYTFGSGTRLTVV.

This chain joins TRBV4-2 and TRBJ2-2; 7 bases agree with TRBD2. The junction had 7 bases not matched to a gene; V was cut back by 1 base and J by 2 bases. The CDR3 is made up of 17 amino acids. Per germline, CDR1 LGHNA and CDR2 YNFKEQ. Here the CDR3 reads CASSQAGGGPNTGELFF. In nucleotides, the CDR3 is TGTGCCAGCAGCCAAGCCGGCGGGGGACCCAACACCGGGGAGCTGTTTTTT.

V gene TRBV6-5 combines with J gene TRBJ1-2; TRBD1 might be the D (5 bases). The CDR3 totals 13 residues. CDR1 and CDR2 from the germline V gene are MNHEY and SVGAGI. Trimming cost V 5 bases and J 2 bases, with 9 bases left between them. CDR3 bases: TGTGCCAGCAGTCCGACAGCCAACTATGGCTACACCTTC. Translated: CASSPTANYGYTF.

This clone was seen only a few times. The chain has TRBV7-2 and TRBJ2-5; perhaps TRBD1 as D (6 bases). This CDR3 has 14 residues. The germline V gene has CDR1 SGHTA and CDR2 FQGNSA. Trimming pared 2 bases from V and 2 bases from J, leaving 9 bases between. In DNA form, the CDR3 reads TGTGCCAGCAGCTTAAGTGGACAGCAAGAGACCCAGTACTTC. This translates into CASSLSGQQETQYF.

V usage is TRBV6-9 and J usage is TRBJ1-1, with 7 bases fitting TRBD1. This CDR3 contains 16 residues. From germline, CDR1 is MNHGY and CDR2 SVAAGI. With 8 bases clipped from V and 4 bases from J, the junction kept 16 bases outside the gene matches. The CDR3 nucleotides are TGTGCCAGCCTAAGGCGAACAGGGGTTGGTAGCACTGAAGCTTTCTTT. It encodes CASLRRTGVGSTEAFF.

This chain connects TRBV2 to TRBJ1-6; the match to TRBD1 covers 11 bases. V gave up 0 bases and J gave up 9 bases; unmatched junction bases: 4. This CDR3 is 16 amino acids long. Germline V CDR1 and CDR2: SNHLY, FYNNEI. CDR3 loop: CASSEAWGTGGSPLHF. The DNA of the CDR3 is TGTGCCAGCAGTGAAGCGTGGGGGACAGGGGGTTCACCCCTCCACTTT.

This sequence joins TRBV27 and TRBJ1-2, with D uncertain. The length of the CDR3 is 13 residues. CDR1 is MNHEY and CDR2 is SMNVEV in the germline V gene (reference sequence). Trimming shortened V by 2 bases and J by 3 bases, and 7 bases separated the two germline ends. CDR3 sequence reads: CASSLRYHYGYTF. CDR3 nucleotide sequence: TGTGCCAGCAGTTTACGGTACCACTATGGCTACACCTTC.

The chain employs TRBV18 and TRBJ1-2; 8 bases are shared with TRBD1. Germline V CDR1 and CDR2: KGHSH, LQKENI. Trimming took 1 base from V and 2 from J; bases not matched to a gene: 3. The CDR3 loop spans 15 amino acids. CDR3 sequence reads: CASSPQGQANYGYTF. CDR3 DNA: TGTGCCAGCTCACCACAGGGACAGGCCAACTATGGCTACACCTTC. Looking up the rest from reference TRBV18 and TRBJ1-2 gives the full variable domain: NAGVMQNPRHLVRRRGQEARLRCSPMKGHSHVYWYRQLPEEGLKFMVYLQKENIIDESGMPKERFSAEFPKEGPSILRIQQVVRGDSAAYFCASSPQGQANYGYTFGSGTRLTVV.

This chain connects TRBV6-5 to TRBJ1-5; 7 nucleotides line up with TRBD1. V gave up 4 bases and J gave up 4 bases; unmatched junction bases: 4. Germline lookup yields CDR1 MNHEY and CDR2 SVGAGI. The CDR3 consists of 14 residues. CDR3 sequence: CASSLSGQNQPQHF. Written as DNA, the CDR3 is TGTGCCAGCAGTTTGTCGGGACAGAATCAGCCCCAGCATTTT.

The chain carries TRBV14 and TRBJ1-2; D is unresolved. CDR1 and CDR2 (germline): SGHDN, FVKESK. V lost 9 bases and J 0 bases, leaving 11 bases between the germline ends. This CDR3 spans 13 amino acids. The CDR3 reads CASSREPNYGYTF. As DNA, the CDR3 is TGTGCCAGTTCAAGGGAGCCTAACTATGGCTACACCTTC.

This chain joins TRBV6-6 and TRBJ1-3, with 7 bases that match TRBD1. The CDR3 has 14 amino acids. V shed 6 bases, J shed 2 bases, and the junction held 4 bases outside the gene matches. Germline-derived CDR1 and CDR2 are MNHNY and SVGAGI (reference sequence). This CDR3 reads CASRKTGTGNTIYF. The CDR3 DNA reads TGTGCCAGCAGAAAGACAGGGACTGGAAACACCATATATTTT.

V usage is TRBV5-1 and J usage is TRBJ2-5; TRBD2 matches at 10 bases. From germline, CDR1 is SGHRS and CDR2 YFSETQ. V trimming: 2 bases; J trimming: 2 bases; junction bases outside the gene matches: 6. The CDR3 contains 16 residues. DNA of the CDR3: TGCGCCAGCAGCTTCCAACAGCGGGGGGGACAAGAGACCCAGTACTTC. Encoded protein: CASSFQQRGGQETQYF.

V and J are TRBV30 and TRBJ2-1; unclear D gene. From germline, CDR1 is GTSNPN and CDR2 SVGIG (reference sequence). The CDR3 runs 14 residues. The ends were cut back, 1 base at V and 6 bases at J, with 13 bases in the middle. CDR3 coding DNA: TGTGCCTGGAGTGCTGACTCCAAAGGCAATGAGCAGTTCTTC. It translates to CAWSADSKGNEQFF.

The V and J genes are TRBV7-6 and TRBJ2-1; maybe TRBD1 (6 bases). V was shortened by 5 bases and J by 0 bases, with 11 bases between the two germline ends. Germline V gives CDR1 SGHVS, CDR2 FNYEAQ. The CDR3 sequence is 15 residues long. In nucleotides, the CDR3 is TGTGCCAGCAGCCCAGGGACAATCTCCTACAATGAGCAGTTCTTC. It translates to CASSPGTISYNEQFF.

The chain carries TRBV10-3 and TRBJ2-5, with 10 bases that match TRBD2. J lost 5 bases, V lost 5 bases, and 8 bases had no gene match. There are 15 residues in the CDR3. CDR1 ENHRY and CDR2 SYGVKD come from the germline V gene. CDR3 nucleotide sequence: TGTGCCATCAGTATAGCGGGGGGTTCCGGGGAGACCCAGTACTTC. Translated, it gives CAISIAGGSGETQYF.

The V and J genes are TRBV6-7 and TRBJ1-2, with D possibly TRBD1 on 5 matching bases. TRBV6-7 is treated as an ORF (open reading frame) with a function not yet certain. Trimming took off 0 bases at V and 6 bases at J, with 20 bases between the two ends. There are 17 residues in the CDR3. CDR3 protein: CASSYSYPGLGNHGYTF. The CDR3 DNA follows: TGTGCCAGCAGTTACTCTTACCCAGGGCTGGGAAATCATGGCTACACCTTC.

Here the CDR3 reads CASSVERGNQPQHF. The DNA of the CDR3 is TGTGCCAGTAGCGTAGAGCGAGGCAATCAGCCCCAGCATTTT. V is TRBV19 and J is TRBJ1-5; D remains unclear. Germline values: CDR1 LNHDA, CDR2 SQIVND (reference sequence). V was cut by 6 bases and J by 2 bases, with 11 bases left in between. The length of the CDR3 is 14 residues.

The chain uses TRBV28 and TRBJ1-1; D gene unclear. V was pared by 2 bases and J by 11 bases, with 21 bases between. The V gene's germline CDR1 is MDHEN and CDR2 SYDVKM. The CDR3 runs to 15 residues. The CDR3 bases are TGTGCCAGCAGTTTAAGGGAGGGTTGGGGTTTTACGGCTTTCTTT. This translates into CASSLREGWGFTAFF.